This record covers a single T cell receptor beta chain. What it binds is unknown. This entry comes from a study of radiation and T cells in renal cell carcinoma. About the study: Nephrectomy followed 15 Gy stereotactic body radiation by 4 weeks.

Some clones are missing from TCRdb's copy, which holds only in-frame ones; the method was immunoSEQ multiplex PCR. This table holds some 70,000 clones, around 80% found once. Study-wide results and limits: Without pretreatment biopsies, baseline tumor clonotype presence was undetermined. In blood, top tumor clones expanded by 2 weeks, shrinking by 4.

This sample's time point: blood 2 weeks post-SBRT. The sample's treatment: 15 Gy SBRT to primary tumor, nephrectomy 4 weeks later. After SBRT, blood was collected at 2 and 4 weeks, plus baseline. V lost 4 bases, J lost 6 bases, and 9 bases lay in between. CDR3 length: 12 amino acids. The germline V gene encodes CDR1 MGHDK and CDR2 SYGVNS. The sample was blood, taken from a patient whose treatment included radiotherapy and nephrectomy. This TCR was recovered from a man in his sixties with renal cell carcinoma. The V call is TRBV25-1, the J call TRBJ1-1, with D hard to call. CDR3 DNA: TGTGCCAGCAGTGGAACCGCATCTGAAGCTTTCTTT. This codes for CASSGTASEAFF.